This T cell receptor (beta chain) was sequenced during a study of control samples from healthy donors and cancer patients. The CDR3 covers 14 residues. Assay used: immunoSEQ multiplex PCR; TCRdb lists only in-frame clones, some missing. This table has about 170,000 clones, 85% to 90% appearing once. Sample: blood. The receptor was isolated from a woman under 40 in good health. V and J are TRBV21-1 and TRBJ1-2. TRBV21-1 is recorded as a pseudogene. CDR3 sequence: CASSKARANYGYTF. Written as DNA, the CDR3 is TGTGCCAGCAGCAAAGCCCGGGCTAACTATGGCTACACCTTC.